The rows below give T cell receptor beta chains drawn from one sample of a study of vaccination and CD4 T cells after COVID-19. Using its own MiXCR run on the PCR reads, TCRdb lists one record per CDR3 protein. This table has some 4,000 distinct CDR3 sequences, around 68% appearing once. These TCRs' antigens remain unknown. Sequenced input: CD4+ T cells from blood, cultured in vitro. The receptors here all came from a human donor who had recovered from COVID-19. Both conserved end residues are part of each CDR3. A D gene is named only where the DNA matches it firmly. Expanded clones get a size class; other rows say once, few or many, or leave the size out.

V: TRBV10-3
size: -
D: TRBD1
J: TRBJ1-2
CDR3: CAISTGVYGYTF
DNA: TGTGCCATCAGTACAGGGGTTTATGGCTACACCTTC

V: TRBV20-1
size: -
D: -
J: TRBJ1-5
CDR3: CSARGTTGKSPQHF
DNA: TGCAGTGCTAGGGGGACGACGGGGAAGTCGCCCCAGCATTTT

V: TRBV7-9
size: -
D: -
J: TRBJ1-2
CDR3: CASSYTVYGYTF
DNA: TGTGCCAGCAGCTACACAGTTTATGGCTACACCTTC

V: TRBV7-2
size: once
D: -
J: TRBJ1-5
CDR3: CASSQERGDNQPQHF
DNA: TGTGCCAGCAGCCAAGAGAGGGGCGACAATCAGCCCCAGCATTTT

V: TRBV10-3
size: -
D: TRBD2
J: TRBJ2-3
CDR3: CAISDGTSGGTTDTQYF
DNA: TGTGCCATCAGCGACGGGACTAGCGGGGGGACCACAGATACGCAGTATTTT

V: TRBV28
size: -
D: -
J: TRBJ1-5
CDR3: CASSTMDQNSNQPQHF
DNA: TGTGCCAGCAGTACAATGGACCAGAATAGCAATCAGCCCCAGCATTTT

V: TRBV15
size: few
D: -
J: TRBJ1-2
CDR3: CATSRDKGGYTF
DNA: TGTGCCACCAGCAGAGATAAGGGGGGCTACACCTTC

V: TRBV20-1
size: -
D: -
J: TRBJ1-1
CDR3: CSASYLGSQAFF
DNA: TGCAGTGCTAGCTATTTAGGTAGTCAAGCTTTCTTT

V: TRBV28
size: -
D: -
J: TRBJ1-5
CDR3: CASSGLRNQPQHF
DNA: TGTGCCAGCAGTGGCCTACGTAATCAGCCCCAGCATTTT

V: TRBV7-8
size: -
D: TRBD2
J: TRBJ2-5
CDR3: CASSFRWGGGVTRYQETQYF
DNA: TGTGCCAGCAGCTTTAGGTGGGGCGGGGGAGTCACCCGGTACCAAGAGACCCAGTACTTC

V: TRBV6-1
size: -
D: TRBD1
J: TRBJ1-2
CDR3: CASSGWGQGNYGYTF
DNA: TGTGCCAGCAGTGGATGGGGACAGGGCAACTATGGCTACACCTTC

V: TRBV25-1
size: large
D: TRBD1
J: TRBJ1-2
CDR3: CASRQGIAYGYTF
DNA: TGTGCCAGCAGACAGGGGATTGCCTATGGCTACACCTTC

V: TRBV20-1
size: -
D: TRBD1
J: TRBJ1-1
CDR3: CSAIHTWSGGEAFF
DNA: TGCAGTGCTATCCATACCTGGTCAGGGGGCGAAGCTTTCTTT

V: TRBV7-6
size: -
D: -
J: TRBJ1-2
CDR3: CASSLGGTDGYTF
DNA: TGTGCCAGCAGCTTAGGAGGGACGGATGGCTACACCTTC

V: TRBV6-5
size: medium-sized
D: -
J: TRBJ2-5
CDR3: CASSYSGWRETQYF
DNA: TGTGCCAGCAGTTACTCCGGGTGGCGGGAGACCCAGTACTTC

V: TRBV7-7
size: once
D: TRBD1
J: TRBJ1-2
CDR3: CASSFGQKGTGYDGYTF
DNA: TGTGCCAGCAGCTTTGGCCAAAAGGGGACAGGGTATGATGGCTACACCTTC

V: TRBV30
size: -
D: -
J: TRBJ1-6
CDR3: CACMAGQPNNSPLHF
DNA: TGTGCCTGCATGGCAGGGCAGCCAAATAATTCACCCCTCCACTTT

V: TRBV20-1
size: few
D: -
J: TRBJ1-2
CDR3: CSDTQRRGYTF
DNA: TGCAGTGATACTCAACGGCGTGGCTACACCTTC

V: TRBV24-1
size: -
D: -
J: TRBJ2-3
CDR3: CATWGVGGRGTQYF
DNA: TGTGCCACCTGGGGGGTAGGGGGTAGGGGTACGCAGTATTTT

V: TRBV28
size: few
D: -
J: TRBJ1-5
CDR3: CASSDRMTQHF
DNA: TGTGCCAGTTCGGACCGGATGACCCAGCATTTT

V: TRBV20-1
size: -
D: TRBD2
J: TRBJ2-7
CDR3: CSAKNERGSTYEQYF
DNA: TGCAGTGCTAAGAACGAGCGGGGGAGTACCTACGAGCAGTACTTC

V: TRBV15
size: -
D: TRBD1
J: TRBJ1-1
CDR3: CATKVGQGVGEAFF
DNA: TGTGCCACCAAAGTGGGACAGGGAGTAGGGGAAGCTTTCTTT

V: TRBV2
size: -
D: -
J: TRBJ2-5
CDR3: CASVGQQGIRGETQYF
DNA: TGTGCCAGCGTGGGTCAACAGGGTATCCGCGGGGAGACCCAGTACTTC

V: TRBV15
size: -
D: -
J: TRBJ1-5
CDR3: CATSRISGQPQHF
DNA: TGTGCCACCAGCAGAATAAGTGGCCAGCCCCAGCATTTT

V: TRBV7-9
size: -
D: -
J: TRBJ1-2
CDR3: CASSLSGTGGYTF
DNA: TGTGCCAGCAGCTTATCAGGGACTGGTGGCTACACCTTC

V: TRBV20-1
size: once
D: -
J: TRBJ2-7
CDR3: CSAQRLVTTYEQYF
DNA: TGCAGTGCACAGCGTCTGGTGACCACCTACGAGCAGTACTTC

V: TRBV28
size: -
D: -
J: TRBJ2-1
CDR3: CASSPRLANEQFF
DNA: TGTGCCAGCAGTCCTCGTCTGGCAAATGAGCAGTTCTTC

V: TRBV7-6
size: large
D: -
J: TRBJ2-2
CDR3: CASSLRGAGSNTGELFF
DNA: TGTGCCAGCAGCTTACGTGGGGCAGGATCGAACACCGGGGAGCTGTTTTTT

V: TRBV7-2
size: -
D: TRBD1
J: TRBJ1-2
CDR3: CASSSPQLGTGYGYTF
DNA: TGTGCCAGCAGCTCCCCCCAGTTAGGGACAGGGTATGGCTACACCTTC

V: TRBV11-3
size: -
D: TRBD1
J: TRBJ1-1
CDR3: CASGQGVTEAFF
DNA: TGTGCCAGCGGACAGGGAGTGACTGAAGCTTTCTTT

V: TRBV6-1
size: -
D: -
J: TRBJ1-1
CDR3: CASSPPGGTEAFF
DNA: TGTGCCAGCAGTCCCCCGGGGGGCACTGAAGCTTTCTTT

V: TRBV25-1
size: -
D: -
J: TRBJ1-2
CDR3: CASSEYPGGYTF
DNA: TGTGCCAGCAGTGAATATCCTGGAGGCTACACCTTC

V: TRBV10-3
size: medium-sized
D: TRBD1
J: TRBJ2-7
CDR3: CAISTGGDYEQYF
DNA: TGTGCCATCTCGACAGGGGGCGATTACGAGCAGTACTTC

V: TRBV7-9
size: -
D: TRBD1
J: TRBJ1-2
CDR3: CASSLGQGFTQF
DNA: TGTGCCAGCAGCCTGGGACAGGGGTTCACCCAGTTC

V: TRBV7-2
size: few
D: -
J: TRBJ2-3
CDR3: CASSLRDSSQYF
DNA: TGTGCCAGCAGCTTGCGGGACTCCTCGCAGTATTTT

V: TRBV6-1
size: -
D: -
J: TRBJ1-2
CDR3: CASSRGTARSYGYTF
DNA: TGTGCCAGCAGTCGGGGGACCGCCAGGAGCTATGGCTACACCTTC

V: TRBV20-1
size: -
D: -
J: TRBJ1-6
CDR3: CSARVVGGYNSPLHF
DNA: TGCAGTGCTAGAGTGGTAGGAGGCTATAATTCACCCCTCCACTTT

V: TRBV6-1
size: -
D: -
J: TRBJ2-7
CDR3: CASQETFQIYEQYF
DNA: TGTGCCAGCCAGGAGACCTTCCAGATCTACGAGCAGTACTTC

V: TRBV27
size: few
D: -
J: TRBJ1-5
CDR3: CASSLSPARVGNQPQHF
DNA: TGTGCCAGCAGTTTATCTCCCGCCAGGGTGGGCAATCAGCCCCAGCATTTT

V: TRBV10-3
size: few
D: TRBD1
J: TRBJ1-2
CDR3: CAISTGDYGYTF
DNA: TGTGCCATCAGTACAGGGGACTATGGCTACACCTTC

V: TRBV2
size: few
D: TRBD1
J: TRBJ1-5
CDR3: CASSKQGTPQPQHF
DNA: TGTGCCAGCAGCAAACAGGGGACCCCTCAGCCCCAGCATTTT

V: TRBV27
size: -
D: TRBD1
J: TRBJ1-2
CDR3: CASGRRTGASNYGYTF
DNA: TGTGCCAGCGGGCGAAGGACAGGGGCTTCCAACTATGGCTACACCTTC

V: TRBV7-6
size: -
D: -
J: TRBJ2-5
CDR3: CASSLVGETQYF
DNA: TGTGCCAGCAGCTTAGTCGGGGAGACCCAGTACTTC

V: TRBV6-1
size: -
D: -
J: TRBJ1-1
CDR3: CASSEAAPPRTEAFF
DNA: TGTGCCAGCAGTGAAGCGGCTCCCCCACGCACTGAAGCTTTCTTT

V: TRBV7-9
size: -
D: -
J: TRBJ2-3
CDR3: CASSLDSKDTQYF
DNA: TGTGCCAGCAGCTTAGATAGTAAAGATACGCAGTATTTT

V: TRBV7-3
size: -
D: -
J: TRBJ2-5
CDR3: CASSFLSSGRGPAAVGETQYF
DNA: TGTGCCAGCAGCTTTCTATCTTCGGGCAGGGGCCCCGCGGCGGTTGGGGAGACCCAGTACTTC

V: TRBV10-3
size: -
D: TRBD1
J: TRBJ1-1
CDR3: CAISSGQVAEAFF
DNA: TGTGCCATCAGTTCCGGACAGGTGGCTGAAGCTTTCTTT

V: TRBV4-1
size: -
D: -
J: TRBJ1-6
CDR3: CASSPVLDRVDSPLHF
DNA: TGCGCCAGCAGCCCAGTTCTCGACCGGGTCGATTCACCCCTCCACTTT

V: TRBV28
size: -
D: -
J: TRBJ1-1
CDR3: CASGAGAMNTEAFF
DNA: TGTGCCAGCGGGGCAGGGGCCATGAACACTGAAGCTTTCTTT

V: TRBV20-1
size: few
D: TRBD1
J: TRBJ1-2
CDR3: CSAGPGQGDNYGYTF
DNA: TGCAGTGCTGGACCCGGACAGGGGGATAACTATGGCTACACCTTC

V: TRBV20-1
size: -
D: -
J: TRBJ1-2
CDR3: CSARVSYGYTF
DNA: TGCAGCGCCCGGGTCTCATATGGCTACACCTTC

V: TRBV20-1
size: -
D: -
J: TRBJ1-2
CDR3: CSALRVGGGYTF
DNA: TGCAGTGCTCTCAGGGTCGGGGGTGGCTACACCTTC

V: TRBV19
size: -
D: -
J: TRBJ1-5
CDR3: CASIQQGSKGPQHF
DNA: TGTGCCAGTATACAACAGGGCAGTAAAGGGCCCCAGCATTTT

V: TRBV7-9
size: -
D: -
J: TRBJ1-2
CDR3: CASSLNRGDNYGYTF
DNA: TGTGCCAGCAGCTTAAACCGTGGGGACAACTATGGCTACACCTTC

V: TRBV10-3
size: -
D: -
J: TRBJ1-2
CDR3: CATQGEGENYGYTF
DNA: TGTGCCACCCAAGGAGAGGGTGAGAACTATGGCTACACCTTC

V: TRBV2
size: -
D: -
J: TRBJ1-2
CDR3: CASSDRVNYGYTF
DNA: TGTGCCAGCAGTGACAGGGTTAACTATGGCTACACCTTC

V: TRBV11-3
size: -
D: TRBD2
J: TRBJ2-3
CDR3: CASSSRGGADTQYF
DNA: TGTGCCAGCAGCTCCCGGGGGGGGGCAGATACGCAGTATTTT

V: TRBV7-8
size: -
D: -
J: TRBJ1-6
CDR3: CASSLRGEGGTAPLHF
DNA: TGTGCCAGCAGCTTAAGAGGTGAAGGAGGGACCGCTCCCCTCCACTTT

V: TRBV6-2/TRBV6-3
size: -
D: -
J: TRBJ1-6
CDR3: CASSALTGSNSPLHF
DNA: TGTGCCAGCAGTGCTCTAACAGGGTCGAATTCACCCCTCCACTTT